This TCR beta chain derives from a study of beta chain features in type 1 diabetes. Study-level results: People with Type 1 diabetes carried modestly yet significantly shorter TCRB CDR3s in all four CD4+ subsets. There were fewer insertions and more deletions at the VDJ junctions of type 1 diabetes patients.

About 120 mL of blood, on average, came from one heparinised draw per donor. This clone has more than one count but fewer than ten. Antigen specificity is unknown. The germline V gene has CDR1 MNHNS and CDR2 SASEGT. The ends lost 7 bases at V and 10 bases at J; junction bases unmatched: 5. There are 12 residues in the CDR3. The isolated RNA, all of it, was reverse transcribed, so expressed TCRB transcripts were what got sequenced. Mean read depth for stem cell-like memory T cell samples was approximately 1.01 million reads. The assay was immunoSEQ multiplex PCR, and TCRdb's table has in-frame clones only and misses some. The sample records over 100,000 clones, under 40% being singletons.

The clonotype originates from a woman between 18 and 30 years old in good health. The chain combines TRBV6-1 with TRBJ2-1, with 9 bases identical to TRBD2. Sequenced material: stem cell memory CD4+ T cells from blood. For the CDR3, the DNA is TGTGCCAGCACTCAAGGACTAGCGGAGCAGTTCTTC. This sequence encodes CASTQGLAEQFF.